Given below is one T cell receptor beta chain in context. Germline loops: CDR1 SGHAT, CDR2 FQNNGV. CDR3 length: 14 residues. V gave up 5 bases and J gave up 9 bases; unmatched junction bases: 5. The data derive from a study of blood T cell repertoires in COVID-19. Study-wide context: Sites in the United States, Italy and Spain provided acute and convalescent COVID-19 samples. In each case, the material was cDNA or gDNA derived from T cells, B-cell-depleted T cells, or PBMCs.

Original processing notes: Quantification of nucleated cells was approximated via reference gene primer amplification. Method: immunoSEQ multiplex PCR; TCRdb's copy keeps in-frame clones and lacks some. Clonal size and the V and J genes are those of that table, whereas D and trimming came from the DNA. The repertoire includes roughly 230,000 clones, 81% of them detected once, and 7.5% to 9% sits in the top ten. The sequence came from an elderly woman with acute or convalescent COVID-19. The V gene is TRBV11-2, the J gene TRBJ1-6; 9 positions agree with TRBD1. Sequencing used peripheral blood. For the CDR3, the DNA is TGTGCCAGCAGCCTGGGACAGGGAGGTTCACCCCTCCACTTT. Translating gives CASSLGQGGSPLHF.